This T cell receptor beta chain derives from a study of T-cell reconstitution after alpha-beta-depleted transplantation in children. The authors prepared the TCRbeta library with unique molecular identifiers. One entry per CDR3 protein results from TCRdb running MiXCR on the PCR reads. The table shows 330,000 or so distinct CDR3 sequences, with just over 7.5% occurring only once. V gave up 1 base and J gave up 0 bases, with 10 bases separating them. The CDR3 runs 16 residues. As to this clonotype: The antigen is undetermined.

Study findings and constraints: Some patients' high day-60 TCRbeta diversity was attributed to recipient cells surviving conditioning. Expanded clones from the graft, numbering several hundred, reportedly supplied alpha-beta T cells about two months after transplant. From newly produced T cells came most of the T-cell counts and diversity one year after transplant.

Material: peripheral blood, obtained 360 days after TCRalphabeta/CD19-depleted stem cell transplant. The rearrangement links TRBV12-3 or TRBV12-4 to TRBJ1-3; D gene uncertain. This receptor was obtained from a female patient aged 2-15 years who had a stem cell transplant for Fanconi anemia, so the T cells may come from the graft donor. In DNA form, the CDR3 reads TGTGCCAGCAGTTTAGGCCAAGTAAGCTCTGGAAACACCATATATTTT. Its protein product is CASSLGQVSSGNTIYF.